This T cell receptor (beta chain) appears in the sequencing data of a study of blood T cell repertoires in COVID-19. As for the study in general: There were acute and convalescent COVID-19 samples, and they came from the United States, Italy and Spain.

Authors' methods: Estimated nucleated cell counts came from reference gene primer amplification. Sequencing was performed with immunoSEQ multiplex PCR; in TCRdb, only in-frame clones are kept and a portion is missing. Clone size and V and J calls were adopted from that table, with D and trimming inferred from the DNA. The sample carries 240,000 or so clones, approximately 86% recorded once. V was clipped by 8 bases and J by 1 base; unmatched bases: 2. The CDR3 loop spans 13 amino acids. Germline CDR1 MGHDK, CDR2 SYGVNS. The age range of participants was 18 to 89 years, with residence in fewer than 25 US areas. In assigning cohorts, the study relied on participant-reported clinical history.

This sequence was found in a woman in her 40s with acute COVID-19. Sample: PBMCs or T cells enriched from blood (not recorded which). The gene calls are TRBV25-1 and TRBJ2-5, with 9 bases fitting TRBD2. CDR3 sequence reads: CASETSGQETQYF. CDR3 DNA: TGTGCCAGCGAGACTAGCGGCCAAGAGACCCAGTACTTC.